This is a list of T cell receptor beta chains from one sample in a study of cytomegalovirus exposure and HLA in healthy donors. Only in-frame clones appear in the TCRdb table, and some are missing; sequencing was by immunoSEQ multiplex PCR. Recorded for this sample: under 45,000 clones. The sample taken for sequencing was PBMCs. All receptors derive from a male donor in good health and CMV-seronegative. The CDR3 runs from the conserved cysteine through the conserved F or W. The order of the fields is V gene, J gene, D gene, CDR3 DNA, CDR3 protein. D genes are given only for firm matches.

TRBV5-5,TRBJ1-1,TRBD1,TGTGCCAGCAGCTTGGACAGGGGCACTGAAGCTTTCTTT,CASSLDRGTEAFF
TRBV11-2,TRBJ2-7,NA,TGTGCCAGCAGCCTCTACTACGAGCAGTACTTC,CASSLYYEQYF
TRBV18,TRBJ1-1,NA,TGTGCCAGCTCACCACGACCGGGGAACACTGAAGCTTTCTTT,CASSPRPGNTEAFF
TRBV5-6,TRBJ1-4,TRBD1,TGTGCCAGCAGCATTTACAGGGGGTCGGGGGAAAAACTGTTTTTT,CASSIYRGSGEKLFF
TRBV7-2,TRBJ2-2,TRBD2,TGTGCCAGCGGCGCGGGGCTAGCGGGGGGTTTGGTCGGGGAGCTGTTTTTT,CASGAGLAGGLVGELFF
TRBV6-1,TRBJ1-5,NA,TGTGCCAGCAGTGAGAACAGGGCTGTTCAGCCCCAGCATTTT,CASSENRAVQPQHF
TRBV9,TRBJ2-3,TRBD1,TGTGCCAGCAGCTCGCCGGGACAGGGGGCTTCAGATACGCAGTATTTT,CASSSPGQGASDTQYF
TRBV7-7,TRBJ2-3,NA,TGTGCCAGCAGTTCTGGGGGACTCGATACGCAGTATTTT,CASSSGGLDTQYF
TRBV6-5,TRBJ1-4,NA,TGTGCCAGCAGTTACTCGAAAAGAGCTAATGAAAAACTGTTTTTT,CASSYSKRANEKLFF
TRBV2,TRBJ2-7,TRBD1,TGTGCCAGCAGAGGGGACAGAAATAAAGTCAGCTCCTACGAGCAGTACTTC,CASRGDRNKVSSYEQYF
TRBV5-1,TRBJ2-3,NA,TGCGCCAGCAGCATTTTGGGAGCGCGCACAGATACGCAGTATTTT,CASSILGARTDTQYF
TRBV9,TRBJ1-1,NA,TGTGCCAGCAGCCTCGAGGGGGCTGAAGCTTTCTTT,CASSLEGAEAFF
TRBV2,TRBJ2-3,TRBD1,TGTGCCAGTTACCGGCAGGGGGATATTTTAGATACGCAGTATTTT,CASYRQGDILDTQYF
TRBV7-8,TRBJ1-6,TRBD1,TGTGCCAGCAGCTTAGAAAGGGACAGTCTTTCACCCCTCCACTTT,CASSLERDSLSPLHF
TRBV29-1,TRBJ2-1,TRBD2,TGCAGCGCCGGGGCGGGGGTTCCCCGGGAGCAGTTCTTC,CSAGAGVPREQFF
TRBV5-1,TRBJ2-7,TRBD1,TGCGCCAGCAGCTTACAGGGGTCAACCTACGAGCAGTACTTC,CASSLQGSTYEQYF
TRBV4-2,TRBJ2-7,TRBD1,TGTGCCAGCAGACTGGGGACAGGGGCGACCTACGAGCAGTACTTC,CASRLGTGATYEQYF
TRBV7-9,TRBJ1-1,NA,TGTGCCATTCCGCGGGGGGACACTGAAGCTTTCTTT,CAIPRGDTEAFF
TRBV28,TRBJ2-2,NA,TGTGCCAGCAGTCCACAGGGTTTTCGGACCGGGGAGCTGTTTTTT,CASSPQGFRTGELFF
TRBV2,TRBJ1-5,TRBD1,TGTGCCAGCAGTAGCAGGACAGGGCCCTTAGGGAATCAGCCCCAGCATTTT,CASSSRTGPLGNQPQHF
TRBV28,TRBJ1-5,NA,TGTGCCAGCAGTTTCCCCACAGAGAATCGGCAGCCCCAGCATTTT,CASSFPTENRQPQHF
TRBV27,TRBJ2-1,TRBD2,TGTGCCACCAGGGCGGGGGGCTCCTACAATGAGCAGTTCTTC,CATRAGGSYNEQFF
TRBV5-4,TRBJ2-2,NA,TGTGCCAGCAGCTTACAGGGACCCGGGGAGCTGTTTTTT,CASSLQGPGELFF
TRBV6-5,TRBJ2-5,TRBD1,TGTGCCAGCAGTTACTTCGGACAGGTTCAAGAGACCCAGTACTTC,CASSYFGQVQETQYF
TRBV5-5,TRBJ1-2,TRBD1,TGTGCCAGCAGCTTGGCCGGGACAGGTCAGGGCTACACCTTC,CASSLAGTGQGYTF
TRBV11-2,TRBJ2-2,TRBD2,TGTGCCAGCAGCGCCCAGGGAGGGGCCGGGGAGCTGTTTTTT,CASSAQGGAGELFF